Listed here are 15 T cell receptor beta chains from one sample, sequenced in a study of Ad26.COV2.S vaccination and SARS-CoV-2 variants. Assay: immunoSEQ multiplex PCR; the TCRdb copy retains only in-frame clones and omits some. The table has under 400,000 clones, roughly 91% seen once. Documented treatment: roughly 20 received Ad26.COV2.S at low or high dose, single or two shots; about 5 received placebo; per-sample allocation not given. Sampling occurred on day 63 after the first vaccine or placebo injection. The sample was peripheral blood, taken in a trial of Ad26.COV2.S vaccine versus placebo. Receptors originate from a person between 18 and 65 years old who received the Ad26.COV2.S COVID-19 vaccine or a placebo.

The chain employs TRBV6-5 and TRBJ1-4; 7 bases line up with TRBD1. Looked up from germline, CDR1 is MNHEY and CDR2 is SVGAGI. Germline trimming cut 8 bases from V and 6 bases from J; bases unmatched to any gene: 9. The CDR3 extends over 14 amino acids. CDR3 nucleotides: TGTGCCAGCTTAAGGACAGGAGGGGATGAAAAACTGTTTTTT. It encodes CASLRTGGDEKLFF.

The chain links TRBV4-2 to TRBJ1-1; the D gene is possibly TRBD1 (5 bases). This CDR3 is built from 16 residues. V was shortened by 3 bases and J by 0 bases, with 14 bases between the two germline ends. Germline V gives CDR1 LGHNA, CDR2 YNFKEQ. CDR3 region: CASSHADRSMNTEAFF. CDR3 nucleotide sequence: TGTGCCAGCAGCCATGCAGACAGAAGCATGAACACTGAAGCTTTCTTT.

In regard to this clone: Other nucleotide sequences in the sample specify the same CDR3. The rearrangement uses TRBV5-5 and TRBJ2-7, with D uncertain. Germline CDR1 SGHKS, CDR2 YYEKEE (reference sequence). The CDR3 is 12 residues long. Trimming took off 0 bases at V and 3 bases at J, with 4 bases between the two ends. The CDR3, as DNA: TGTGCCAGCAGCTTGGAGGGCTACGAGCAGTACTTC. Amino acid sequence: CASSLEGYEQYF.

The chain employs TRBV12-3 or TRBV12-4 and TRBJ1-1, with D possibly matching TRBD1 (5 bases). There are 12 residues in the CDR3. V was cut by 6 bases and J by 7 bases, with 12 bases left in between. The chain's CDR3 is CASSRLQGEAFF. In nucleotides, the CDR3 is TGTGCCAGCAGCCGCCTCCAGGGTGAAGCTTTCTTT.

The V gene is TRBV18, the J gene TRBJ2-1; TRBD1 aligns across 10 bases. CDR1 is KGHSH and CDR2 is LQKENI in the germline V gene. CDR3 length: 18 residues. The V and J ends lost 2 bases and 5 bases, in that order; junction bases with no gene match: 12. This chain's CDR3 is CASSPYGYGTGANNEQFF. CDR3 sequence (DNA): TGTGCCAGCTCACCATACGGTTATGGGACAGGGGCAAACAATGAGCAGTTCTTC.

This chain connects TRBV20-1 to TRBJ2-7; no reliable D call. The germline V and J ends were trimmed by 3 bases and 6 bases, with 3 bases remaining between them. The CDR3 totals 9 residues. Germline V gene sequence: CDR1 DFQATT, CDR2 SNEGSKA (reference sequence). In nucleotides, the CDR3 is TGCAGTGCTAGGACCGAGCAGTACTTC. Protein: CSARTEQYF.

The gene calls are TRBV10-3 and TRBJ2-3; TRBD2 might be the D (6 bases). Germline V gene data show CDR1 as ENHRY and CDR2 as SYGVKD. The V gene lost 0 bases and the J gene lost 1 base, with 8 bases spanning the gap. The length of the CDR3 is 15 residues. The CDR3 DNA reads TGTGCCATCAGTGAGTCGGGCGGGGGCACAGATACGCAGTATTTT. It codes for CAISESGGGTDTQYF.

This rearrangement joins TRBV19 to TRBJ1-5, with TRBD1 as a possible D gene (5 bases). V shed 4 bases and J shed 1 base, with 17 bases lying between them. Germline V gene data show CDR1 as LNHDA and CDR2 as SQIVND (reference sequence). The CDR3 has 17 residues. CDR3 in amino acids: CASSRGRVTDSNQPQHF. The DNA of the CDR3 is TGTGCCAGTAGTAGGGGCAGGGTGACGGACAGCAATCAGCCCCAGCATTTT.

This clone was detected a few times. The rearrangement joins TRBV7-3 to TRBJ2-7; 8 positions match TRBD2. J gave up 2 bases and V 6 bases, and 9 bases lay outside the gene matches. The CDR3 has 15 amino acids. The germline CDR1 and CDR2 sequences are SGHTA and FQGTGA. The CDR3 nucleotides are TGTGCCAGCAGTTTGAGCGGGGGCGGGCCCTACGAGCAGTACTTC. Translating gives CASSLSGGGPYEQYF.

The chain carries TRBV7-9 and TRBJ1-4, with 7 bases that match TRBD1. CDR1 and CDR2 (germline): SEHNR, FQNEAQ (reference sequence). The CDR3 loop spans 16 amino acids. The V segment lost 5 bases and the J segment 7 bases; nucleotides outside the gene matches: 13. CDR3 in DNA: TGTGCCAGCAGCCCCCCATACGGGACAGATATTGAAAAACTGTTTTTT. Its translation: CASSPPYGTDIEKLFF.

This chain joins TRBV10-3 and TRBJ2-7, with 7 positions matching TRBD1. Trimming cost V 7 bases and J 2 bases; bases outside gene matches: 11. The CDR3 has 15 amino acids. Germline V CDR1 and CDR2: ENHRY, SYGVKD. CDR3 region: CAIKEAQGYTYEQYF. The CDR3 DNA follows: TGTGCCATCAAGGAGGCACAGGGGTATACCTACGAGCAGTACTTC.

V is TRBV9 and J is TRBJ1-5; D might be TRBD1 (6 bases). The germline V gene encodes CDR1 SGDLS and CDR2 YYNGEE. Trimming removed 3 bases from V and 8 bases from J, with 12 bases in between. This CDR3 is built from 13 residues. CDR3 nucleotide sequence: TGTGCCAGCAGCGGCCCCGGGGGCGAGCCCCAGCATTTT. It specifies CASSGPGGEPQHF.

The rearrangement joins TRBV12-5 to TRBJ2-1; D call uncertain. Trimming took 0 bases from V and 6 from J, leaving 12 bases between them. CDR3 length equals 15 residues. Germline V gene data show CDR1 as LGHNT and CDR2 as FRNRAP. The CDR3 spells CASGLVHLMTNEQFF. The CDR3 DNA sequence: TGTGCTAGTGGTTTGGTCCACCTAATGACCAATGAGCAGTTCTTC. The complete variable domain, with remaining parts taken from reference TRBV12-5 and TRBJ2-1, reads DARVTQTPRHKVTEMGQEVTMRCQPILGHNTVFWYRQTMMQGLELLAYFRNRAPLDDSGMPKDRFSAEMPDATLATLKIQPSEPRDSAVYFCASGLVHLMTNEQFFGPGTRLTVL.

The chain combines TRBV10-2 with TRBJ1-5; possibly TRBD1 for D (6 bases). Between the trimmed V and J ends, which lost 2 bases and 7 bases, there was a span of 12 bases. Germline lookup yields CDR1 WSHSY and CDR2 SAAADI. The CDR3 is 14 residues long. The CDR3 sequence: CASSESRGQQPQHF. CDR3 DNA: TGCGCCAGCAGTGAGAGCAGGGGTCAGCAGCCCCAGCATTTT.

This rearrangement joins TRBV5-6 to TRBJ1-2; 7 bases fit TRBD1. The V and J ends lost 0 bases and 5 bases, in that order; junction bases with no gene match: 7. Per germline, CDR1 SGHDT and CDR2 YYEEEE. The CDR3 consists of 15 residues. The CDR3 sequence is CASSLETQGSYGYTF. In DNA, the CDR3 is TGTGCCAGCAGCTTGGAAACACAGGGGTCATATGGCTACACCTTC.